The T cell receptor (beta chain) described here comes from a study of cytomegalovirus exposure and HLA in healthy donors. Findings and limits, study-wide: An analysis was carried out at a later point. It showed that HLA-associated TCR beta chains were more clonally expanded than equally common non-associated chains. Roughly uniform sequencing depth across donors was assumed, possibly incorrectly.

The PCR made use of 60 Vbeta and 13 Jbeta primers. TCRdb's table, derived via immunoSEQ multiplex PCR, lists solely in-frame clones and lacks some. This table holds about 91,000 clones, about 89% found once. Germline V gene lookup returns CDR1 MDHEN and CDR2 SYDVKM. Trimming cost V 5 bases and J 5 bases; bases outside gene matches: 7. This CDR3 comprises 14 residues. Worth noting for this clone: What it recognizes is unknown.

The source of this sequence is a man aged 25-45 years in good health and CMV-seropositive. This rearrangement joins TRBV28 to TRBJ2-5; TRBD2 matches 8 bases. Sequenced: PBMCs. DNA of the CDR3: TGTGCCAGCAGTGTCCCGGGACTAGTGGAGACCCAGTACTTC. Translating it yields CASSVPGLVETQYF. The entire variable domain, with the rest obtained from reference TRBV28 and TRBJ2-5, is as follows: DVKVTQSSRYLVKRTGEKVFLECVQDMDHENMFWYRQDPGLGLRLIYFSYDVKMKEKGDIPEGYSVSREKKERFSLILESASTNQTSMYLCASSVPGLVETQYFGPGTRLLVL.